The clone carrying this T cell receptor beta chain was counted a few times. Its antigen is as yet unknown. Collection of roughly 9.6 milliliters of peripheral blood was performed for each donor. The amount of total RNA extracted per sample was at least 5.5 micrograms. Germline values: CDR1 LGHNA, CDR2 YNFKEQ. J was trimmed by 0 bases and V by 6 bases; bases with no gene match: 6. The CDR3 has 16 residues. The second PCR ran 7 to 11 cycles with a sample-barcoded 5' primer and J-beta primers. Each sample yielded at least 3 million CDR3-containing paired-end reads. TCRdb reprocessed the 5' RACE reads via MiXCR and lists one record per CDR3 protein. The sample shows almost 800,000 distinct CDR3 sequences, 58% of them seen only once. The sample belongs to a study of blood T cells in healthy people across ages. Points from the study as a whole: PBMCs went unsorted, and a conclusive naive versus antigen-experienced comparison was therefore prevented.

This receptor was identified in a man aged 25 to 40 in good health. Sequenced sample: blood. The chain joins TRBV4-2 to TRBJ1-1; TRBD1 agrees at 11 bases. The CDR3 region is CASRQDRGRVNTEAFF. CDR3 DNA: TGTGCCAGCAGGCAGGACAGGGGGCGGGTGAACACTGAAGCTTTCTTT.